This T cell receptor (beta chain) appears in the sequencing data of a study of T cell responses to AZD1222 COVID-19 vaccine. Overall study results and limits: Baseline seropositives among AZD1222 recipients totaled only 5 to 7.

V lost 0 bases and J lost 3, with 15 bases in between. Germline V lookup: CDR1 MGHRA, CDR2 YSYEKL. The CDR3 runs 17 residues. Note on this clone: Its antigen remains unidentified.

The method was immunoSEQ multiplex PCR; TCRdb's version includes in-frame clones alone and lacks a portion of them. The table has roughly 120,000 clones, over 80% seen once. The source is an adult who received the AZD1222 COVID-19 vaccine. The genes are TRBV4-1 and TRBJ1-5; no firm D call. The source material was peripheral blood, sampled 28 days after the second AZD1222 dose. CDR3 DNA: TGCGCCAGCAGCCAAGATACGTGGAGTCACGACAATCAGCCCCAGCATTTT. Amino acids: CASSQDTWSHDNQPQHF.